The table lists the clone carrying this TCR beta chain with a few counts. As yet, its antigen is unknown. It was with 60 Vbeta and 13 Jbeta primers that the PCR ran. Clones were read by immunoSEQ multiplex PCR, and TCRdb kept only the in-frame ones, dropping some. The sample lists approximately 170,000 clones, around 80% occurring once. This entry comes from a study of cytomegalovirus exposure and HLA in healthy donors. About the research overall: For the approximately 390 genotyped donors, 81% fell within the Caucasian-associated ancestry cluster.

The CDR3 covers 17 residues. Looked up from germline, CDR1 is LNHDA and CDR2 is SQIVND (reference sequence). V gave up 5 bases and J gave up 3 bases; unmatched junction bases: 10. Broader study findings: Altogether, some 170 TCR beta chains were recorded as cytomegalovirus-associated. HLA-A and HLA-B allele assignments for most subjects were reportedly predicted accurately using TCR beta sequences. Earlier findings revealed that most TCR beta V segments proved productive either about 90% or about 30% of the time.

Sequences were obtained from PBMCs. V gene TRBV19 combines with J gene TRBJ1-5; 10 bases are shared with TRBD1. This receptor was obtained from a woman aged 45-65 years in good health and CMV-seropositive. CDR3 loop: CASSSGTGAPDNQPQHF. Here the CDR3 DNA reads TGTGCCAGTAGTTCCGGGACAGGGGCGCCAGACAATCAGCCCCAGCATTTT.